What follows are 26 T cell receptor beta chains derived from one specimen sequenced in a study of cytomegalovirus exposure and HLA in healthy donors. Amplification used 60 Vbeta primers and 13 Jbeta primers. Here immunoSEQ multiplex PCR was the method, and the copy in TCRdb shows in-frame clones only, minus some. Here the sample spans approximately 210,000 clones, about three quarters being singletons. The sequencing sample was made of PBMCs. These receptors were obtained from a male donor in good health and CMV-seronegative.

Written as DNA, the CDR3 is TGCAGCGTTGACCCGAGGTCCAACTATGGCTACACCTTC. Translating it yields CSVDPRSNYGYTF. The chain joins TRBV29-1 to TRBJ1-2; D uncertain. The CDR3 extends over 13 amino acids. V lost 3 bases to trimming and J lost 2 bases, with 10 bases between them. Germline loops: CDR1 SQVTM, CDR2 ANQGSEA. Based on the CDR3 plus reference TRBV29-1 and TRBJ1-2, the full variable domain is SAVISQKPSRDICQRGTSLTIQCQVDSQVTMMFWYRQQPGQSLTLIATANQGSEATYESGFVIDKFPISRPNLTFSTLTVSNMSPEDSSIYLCSVDPRSNYGYTFGSGTRLTVV.

This chain connects TRBV7-9 to TRBJ2-7; TRBD1 matches 9 bases. This CDR3 contains 17 residues. Germline assignment: CDR1 SEHNR and CDR2 FQNEAQ (reference sequence). Trimming took 5 bases from V and 3 from J; bases not matched to a gene: 14. The CDR3 DNA sequence: TGTGCCAGCAGCCCAGGGACAGGGCATACCACTATCTACGAGCAGTACTTC. It codes for CASSPGTGHTTIYEQYF.

This clone was detected a few times. V gene TRBV7-9 combines with J gene TRBJ2-1; 10 nucleotides match TRBD2. Trimming at V came to 6 bases and at J to 7 bases, leaving 12 bases not matched to a gene. The CDR3 is 16 residues long. Germline V CDR1 and CDR2: SEHNR, FQNEAQ (reference sequence). The CDR3 loop reads CASSGTSGNRMNEQFF. The CDR3 DNA reads as TGTGCCAGCAGTGGTACTAGCGGGAACAGGATGAATGAGCAGTTCTTC.

The chain joins TRBV10-3 to TRBJ1-2; 7 bases are a match to TRBD1. The CDR3 totals 14 residues. Trimming at V came to 0 bases and at J to 4 bases, leaving 2 bases not matched to a gene. Germline CDR1 reads ENHRY; CDR2 reads SYGVKD. In DNA, the CDR3 is TGTGCCATCAGTGAGTCGGGACAGCCCTATGGCTACACCTTC. Translated, it gives CAISESGQPYGYTF.

The rearrangement links TRBV13 to TRBJ1-1; 8 nucleotides line up with TRBD1. CDR3 size: 17 residues. V shed 3 bases, J shed 0 bases, and the junction held 9 bases outside the gene matches. The V gene's germline CDR1 is PRHDT and CDR2 FYEKMQ (reference sequence). This CDR3 reads CASSFRQGWGMNTEAFF. The CDR3 DNA is TGTGCCAGCAGCTTCAGACAGGGGTGGGGAATGAACACTGAAGCTTTCTTT.

In this sample, this clone turned up once. V gene TRBV5-1 combines with J gene TRBJ2-7; 10 positions match TRBD1. Germline V lookup: CDR1 SGHRS, CDR2 YFSETQ. This CDR3 comprises 15 residues. V was clipped by 3 bases and J by 0 bases; unmatched bases: 3. For the CDR3, the DNA is TGCGCCAGCAGCTCGGGACAGGGGAGCTCCTACGAGCAGTACTTC. It codes for CASSSGQGSSYEQYF.

This chain joins TRBV15 and TRBJ2-3; the D gene is possibly TRBD2 (5 bases). There are 15 residues in the CDR3. Trimming cost V 3 bases and J 2 bases, with 12 bases left between them. Germline loops: CDR1 LNHNV, CDR2 YYDKDF (reference sequence). The CDR3 DNA sequence: TGTGCCACCAGCAGGCCCCCGGGGTACACAGATACGCAGTATTTT. This gives the protein CATSRPPGYTDTQYF.

The rearrangement joins TRBV5-1 to TRBJ2-2, with a tentative D call TRBD1 (5 bases). This CDR3 spans 18 amino acids. CDR1 SGHRS and CDR2 YFSETQ come from the germline V gene. V shed 0 bases and J shed 5 bases, with 20 bases lying between them. CDR3 loop: CASSLEAPTGSATGELFF. The DNA for the CDR3 is TGCGCCAGCAGCTTGGAGGCCCCAACAGGTTCGGCGACCGGGGAGCTGTTTTTT.

J is TRBJ1-1 and V is TRBV6-6; D uncertain. CDR3 length equals 13 residues. Germline V CDR1 and CDR2: MNHNY, SVGAGI (reference sequence). Between the trimmed V and J ends, which lost 7 bases and 1 base, there was a span of 10 bases. CDR3 loop: CASKVVQNTEAFF. The CDR3 DNA is TGTGCCAGCAAAGTCGTACAGAACACTGAAGCTTTCTTT.

This sequence joins TRBV28 and TRBJ1-2; weak D call: TRBD1 (5 bases). Germline V lookup: CDR1 MDHEN, CDR2 SYDVKM. The CDR3 is 15 residues long. Trimming removed 8 bases at V and 4 bases at J, with 20 bases between. The CDR3: CASSDSGLGGYGYTF. The CDR3 DNA sequence: TGTGCCAGCTCCGACTCTGGCTTGGGGGGCTATGGCTACACCTTC.

The chain links TRBV5-4 to TRBJ1-1; maybe TRBD1 (6 bases). V dropped 2 bases and J dropped 7 bases, with 9 bases sitting between them. This CDR3 is built from 12 residues. Germline CDR1 SGHNT, CDR2 YYREEE (reference sequence). This chain's CDR3 is CASSFSGDEAFF. The CDR3 nucleotides are TGTGCCAGCAGCTTCTCAGGGGATGAAGCTTTCTTT.

The chain links TRBV6-5 to TRBJ2-3; 13 positions agree with TRBD2. This CDR3 contains 14 residues. The germline V gene has CDR1 MNHEY and CDR2 SVGAGI. J gave up 3 bases and V 8 bases, and 2 bases lay outside the gene matches. The CDR3 region is CASGLAGVTDTQYF. The CDR3 DNA follows: TGTGCCAGCGGACTAGCGGGGGTTACAGATACGCAGTATTTT.

This rearrangement joins TRBV10-3 to TRBJ2-7, with 10 bases aligning to TRBD1. CDR3 length equals 14 residues. Per the germline V gene, CDR1 is ENHRY and CDR2 is SYGVKD. The V gene end was trimmed by 6 bases and the J gene end by 5 bases; junction bases not matched to a gene: 7. CDR3 in amino acids: CAIRLGQGSHEQYF. In DNA form, the CDR3 reads TGTGCCATCAGGCTGGGACAGGGGTCCCACGAGCAGTACTTC.

The chain couples TRBV28 to TRBJ1-1, with D uncertain. Trimming removed 1 base from V and 5 bases from J, with 8 bases in between. This CDR3 is 13 amino acids long. Germline CDR1 MDHEN, CDR2 SYDVKM. CDR3 residues: CASSLSQWTEAFF. The CDR3, as DNA: TGTGCCAGCAGTTTATCCCAGTGGACTGAAGCTTTCTTT.

This sequence joins TRBV27 and TRBJ1-5, with TRBD1 matching over 8 bases. The CDR3 sequence is 18 residues long. The germline gives CDR1 MNHEY, CDR2 SMNVEV (reference sequence). The V gene end was trimmed by 3 bases and the J gene end by 6 bases; junction bases not matched to a gene: 16. The DNA of the CDR3 is TGTGCCAGCAGTTTCCTAGGGTTATCGGACAGGGAGGTTCAGCCCCAGCATTTT. It translates to CASSFLGLSDREVQPQHF.

This clone was counted a few times. V usage is TRBV5-1 and J usage is TRBJ1-1; 9 bases align to TRBD1. The germline V gene encodes CDR1 SGHRS and CDR2 YFSETQ. The CDR3 covers 13 residues. V shed 4 bases, J shed 4 bases, and the junction held 2 bases outside the gene matches. CDR3 amino acids: CASSTDRGTEAFF. In nucleotides, the CDR3 is TGCGCCAGCAGCACGGACAGGGGCACTGAAGCTTTCTTT.

The chain carries TRBV7-8 and TRBJ2-5; the match to TRBD2 covers 9 bases. The V gene end was trimmed by 5 bases and the J gene end by 4 bases; junction bases not matched to a gene: 2. Per the germline V gene, CDR1 is SGHVS and CDR2 is FQNEAQ. The CDR3 has 13 amino acids. The DNA for the CDR3 is TGTGCCAGCAGCGCGGGAGGGCTAGAGACCCAGTACTTC. As protein: CASSAGGLETQYF. Complete variable domain (other parts from reference TRBV7-8 and TRBJ2-5): GAGVSQSPRYKVAKRGQDVALRCDPISGHVSLFWYQQALGQGPEFLTYFQNEAQLDKSGLPSDRFFAERPEGSVSTLKIQRTQQEDSAVYLCASSAGGLETQYFGPGTRLLVL.

This chain uses TRBV13 with TRBJ2-7; 9 nucleotides agree with TRBD1. This CDR3 is 14 amino acids long. V was pared by 6 bases and J by 4 bases, with 7 bases of the junction left unmatched. Germline CDR1 reads PRHDT; CDR2 reads FYEKMQ (reference sequence). The CDR3, as DNA: TGTGCCAGCAGTTACCGGGACAGGGAGTACGAGCAGTACTTC. Its translation is CASSYRDREYEQYF. Looking up the rest from reference TRBV13 and TRBJ2-7 gives the full variable domain: AAGVIQSPRHLIKEKRETATLKCYPIPRHDTVYWYQQGPGQDPQFLISFYEKMQSDKGSIPDRFSAQQFSDYHSELNMSSLELGDSALYFCASSYRDREYEQYFGPGTRLTVT.

This clone was seen a handful of times. This sequence joins TRBV6-5 and TRBJ1-5; D gene uncertain. The CDR3 covers 13 residues. V lost 2 bases to trimming and J lost 10 bases, with 12 bases between them. From germline, CDR1 is MNHEY and CDR2 SVGAGI. The chain's CDR3 is CASSYRGTEPQHF. CDR3 nucleotides: TGTGCCAGCAGTTACAGAGGTACCGAACCCCAGCATTTT.

The chain combines TRBV29-1 with TRBJ2-5; tentative D call: TRBD2 (5 bases). The CDR3 totals 14 residues. Trimming removed 4 bases at V and 1 base at J, with 13 bases between. Germline V lookup: CDR1 SQVTM, CDR2 ANQGSEA. CDR3 nucleotide sequence: TGCAGCGTTGCGGGATTGTGGGGCCAAGAGACCCAGTACTTC. This encodes CSVAGLWGQETQYF.

This chain links TRBV5-1 with TRBJ2-3; 12 positions match TRBD2. Unmatched junction bases numbered 15, after V lost 4 bases and J lost 3 bases. The CDR3 is made up of 19 amino acids. Germline-derived CDR1 and CDR2 are SGHRS and YFSETQ. The CDR3 DNA is TGCGCCAGCAGCGCTGGACTAGCGGGACTAGGAGTCAGGACAGATACGCAGTATTTT. Its translation is CASSAGLAGLGVRTDTQYF.

The V gene is TRBV9, the J gene TRBJ1-3, with 8 bases identical to TRBD1. The trim removed 0 bases at V and 4 bases at J, leaving 6 bases unmatched. Germline CDR1 SGDLS, CDR2 YYNGEE. The CDR3 has 16 residues. The CDR3: CASSVAEDRVGNTIYF. CDR3 nucleotides: TGTGCCAGCAGCGTAGCCGAGGACAGGGTAGGAAACACCATATATTTT.

The CDR3 coding sequence is TGTGCCAGCAGCTTGAGGACGGGAAGCAATCAGCCCCAGCATTTT. Translating it yields CASSLRTGSNQPQHF. The rearrangement links TRBV5-5 to TRBJ1-5; D gene ambiguous. With 1 base removed from V and 1 base from J, the gap between germline ends came to 9 bases. Germline lookup yields CDR1 SGHKS and CDR2 YYEKEE (reference sequence). This CDR3 spans 15 amino acids.

The rearrangement links TRBV9 to TRBJ1-3; D not resolved. This CDR3 has 14 residues. Germline lookup yields CDR1 SGDLS and CDR2 YYNGEE. The V end lost 0 bases, the J end lost 2 bases, and 6 bases lay between the germline ends. The CDR3 sequence is CASSVASAGNTIYF. CDR3 nucleotides: TGTGCCAGCAGCGTAGCATCAGCTGGAAACACCATATATTTT.

The rearrangement joins TRBV27 to TRBJ1-2; 9 positions agree with TRBD1. This CDR3 has 15 amino acids. Per germline, CDR1 MNHEY and CDR2 SMNVEV (reference sequence). The V segment lost 6 bases and the J segment 2 bases; nucleotides outside the gene matches: 7. The CDR3 is CASRPGTGKNYGYTF. The CDR3 bases are TGTGCCAGCAGACCCGGGACAGGGAAAAACTATGGCTACACCTTC.

This clone was picked up one time. The gene calls are TRBV28 and TRBJ2-7; TRBD1 matches 9 bases. V lost 4 bases and J lost 4; bases outside the gene matches: 8. CDR1 is MDHEN and CDR2 is SYDVKM in the germline V gene. The CDR3 runs to 15 residues. DNA of the CDR3: TGTGCCAGCAGTTCCTTAGACAGGGGGGGGTACGAGCAGTACTTC. Amino acids: CASSSLDRGGYEQYF.